This TCR beta chain was profiled in a study of molecular identifiers for immune sequencing clone quantification. V gave up 4 bases and J gave up 4 bases, with 23 bases separating them. The CDR3 runs 17 residues. CDR1 is SEHNR and CDR2 is FQNEAQ in the germline V gene (reference sequence). Study outcomes and limitations: A shared barcode on identical TCR molecules could lead to underestimated sizes for highly expanded clones.

This clonotype occurred many times. Its cognate antigen is unknown. Via MiXCR, TCRdb re-called the PCR reads, giving one row per CDR3 protein. The sample yields some 9,000 distinct CDR3 sequences, approximately 15% seen once. Sequenced input: naive CD8+ T cells from blood, with Jurkat cell RNA spiked in. Subset given: FACS-sorted CD8+CD4-CCR7+CD45RA+ naive T cells. The rearrangement uses TRBV7-9 and TRBJ2-7; TRBD1 is a possible D gene (6 bases). The clonotype was recovered from a human donor in good health. Some libraries in this study had Jurkat cell RNA spiked in. The CDR3 DNA is TGTGCCAGCAGCTCCAGCAGGGGAGTCTCCATAGATTACGAGCAGTACTTC. This gives the protein CASSSSRGVSIDYEQYF.